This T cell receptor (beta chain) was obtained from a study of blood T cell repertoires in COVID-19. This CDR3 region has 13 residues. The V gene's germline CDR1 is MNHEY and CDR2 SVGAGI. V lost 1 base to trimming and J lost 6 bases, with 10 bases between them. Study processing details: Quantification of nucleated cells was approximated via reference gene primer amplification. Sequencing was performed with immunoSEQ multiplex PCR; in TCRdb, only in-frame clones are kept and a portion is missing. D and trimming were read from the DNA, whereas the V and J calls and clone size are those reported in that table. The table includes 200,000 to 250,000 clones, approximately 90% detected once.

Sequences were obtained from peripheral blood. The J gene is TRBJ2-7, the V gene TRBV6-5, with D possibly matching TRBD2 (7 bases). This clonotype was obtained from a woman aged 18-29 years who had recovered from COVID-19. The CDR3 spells CASSYYRGGEQYF. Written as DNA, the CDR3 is TGTGCCAGCAGTTACTATAGGGGGGGCGAGCAGTACTTC.